Below are 22 T cell receptor beta chains sequenced from a single sample in a study of metastatic and nonmetastatic thyroid tumors. TCRdb re-called the PCR reads via MiXCR. The sample shows approximately 38,000 clones, about 25% of them seen only once. Thyroid surgery had not been preceded by any treatment in any patient. Material: blood. These receptors were obtained from a female donor with papillary thyroid cancer or a benign thyroid nodule (not recorded which). Some clones in this sample may be carry-over from other donors' samples.

V usage is TRBV27 and J usage is TRBJ1-2, with D possibly TRBD1 on 5 matching bases. The CDR3 spans 15 residues. Germline values: CDR1 MNHEY, CDR2 SMNVEV (reference sequence). Between the trimmed V and J ends, which lost 3 bases and 0 bases, there was a span of 11 bases. CDR3 in DNA: TGTGCCAGCAGTTTGGGGGGGTCCTCTAACTATGGCTACACCTTC. It specifies CASSLGGSSNYGYTF.

This clone turned up a few times. Relative to the germline gene, one junction end is altered; a read error may explain this. The chain combines TRBV6-5 with TRBJ2-5, with 8 positions matching TRBD2. CDR3 length: 14 amino acids. Germline CDR1 MNHEY, CDR2 SVGAGI. The CDR3 DNA sequence: TGTTCCAGCAGTTTCGCGGGGGGCCCGGAGACCCAGCACTTC. As protein: CSSSFAGGPETQHF.

In its sample, this clone was seen a few times. This chain links TRBV19 with TRBJ2-1; TRBD1 matches 10 bases. From germline, CDR1 is LNHDA and CDR2 SQIVND (reference sequence). Germline trimming cut 4 bases from V and 4 bases from J; bases unmatched to any gene: 4. CDR3 length: 15 amino acids. The CDR3 DNA reads as TGTGCCAGTAGTAGACAGGGGGCTGTTTACAATGAGCAGTTCTTC. Amino acid sequence: CASSRQGAVYNEQFF.

The rearrangement joins TRBV11-2 to TRBJ2-7; D ambiguous. The CDR3 spans 14 residues. The ends were cut back, 7 bases at V and 3 bases at J, with 16 bases in the middle. Germline V gene sequence: CDR1 SGHAT, CDR2 FQNNGV. DNA for the CDR3: TGTGCCAGCATCTCATCTGTACTCGGCTACGAGCAGTACTTC. It is translated as CASISSVLGYEQYF. Complete variable domain (other parts from reference TRBV11-2 and TRBJ2-7): EAGVAQSPRYKIIEKRQSVAFWCNPISGHATLYWYQQILGQGPKLLIQFQNNGVVDDSQLPKDRFSAERLKGVDSTLKIQPAKLEDSAVYLCASISSVLGYEQYFGPGTRLTVT.

In its sample, this clone was seen many times. The V gene is TRBV6-4, the J gene TRBJ2-3; D gene ambiguous. CDR1 MRHNA and CDR2 SNTAGT come from the germline V gene. This CDR3 spans 12 amino acids. V was pared by 5 bases and J by 4 bases, with 7 bases between. CDR3 in amino acids: CASSNGPDTQYF. The CDR3 nucleotides are TGTGCCAGCAGTAACGGCCCAGATACGCAGTATTTT.

This chain uses TRBV11-1 with TRBJ1-1, with TRBD1 identical over 8 bases. The V gene end was trimmed by 3 bases and the J gene end by 7 bases; junction bases not matched to a gene: 7. The germline V gene has CDR1 SGHAT and CDR2 FQDESV (reference sequence). This CDR3 has 14 amino acids. The CDR3 nucleotides read TGTGCCAGCAGCTTCGAAGGGACAGGCTTTGAAGCTTTCTTT. This codes for CASSFEGTGFEAFF.

This clone was seen ten or more times. CDR3 region: CATGVRTAGEKLFF. Here the CDR3 DNA reads TGTGCCACCGGTGTGCGGACAGCCGGTGAAAAACTGTTTTTT. The chain is built from TRBV28 and TRBJ1-4, with D perhaps TRBD1 (6 bases). The CDR3 spans 14 residues. Germline V gene lookup returns CDR1 MDHEN and CDR2 SYDVKM. The germline V and J ends were trimmed by 10 bases and 7 bases, with 19 bases remaining between them. The complete variable domain, with remaining parts taken from reference TRBV28 and TRBJ1-4, reads DVKVTQSSRYLVKRTGEKVFLECVQDMDHENMFWYRQDPGLGLRLIYFSYDVKMKEKGDIPEGYSVSREKKERFSLILESASTNQTSMYLCATGVRTAGEKLFFGSGTQLSVL.

This clone was found a few times. This chain uses TRBV28 with TRBJ2-7; 9 bases are a match to TRBD1. Germline V gene lookup returns CDR1 MDHEN and CDR2 SYDVKM. This CDR3 is 19 amino acids long. V lost 7 bases to trimming and J lost 0 bases; unmatched junction nucleotides: 19. For the CDR3, the DNA is TGTGCCAGCACCTCTCAGGTCGGGACAGGGACGGTTCGCTCCTACGAGCAGTACTTC. Protein: CASTSQVGTGTVRSYEQYF.

This clone was detected ten times or more. The chain has TRBV6-1 and TRBJ2-5; 11 nucleotides line up with TRBD2. The CDR3 length is 16 residues. In germline, CDR1 is MNHNS, CDR2 SASEGT. V shed 8 bases, J shed 2 bases, and the junction held 10 bases outside the gene matches. CDR3 loop: CASGGRRLAGQETQYF. As DNA, the CDR3 is TGTGCCAGCGGTGGACGGAGACTAGCGGGGCAAGAGACCCAGTACTTC.

Within the sample, this clone is medium-sized. J is TRBJ2-1 and V is TRBV27, with no clear D. Germline V gives CDR1 MNHEY, CDR2 SMNVEV (reference sequence). V was cut by 1 base and J by 6 bases, with 7 bases left in between. The CDR3 covers 13 residues. The CDR3 here is CASSLYVGNEQFF. The CDR3 coding sequence is TGTGCCAGCAGTTTATACGTTGGCAATGAGCAGTTCTTC.

On this clone: Because the CDR3's place on the DNA is in doubt, the DNA is left out and the CDR3 is given as listed by TCRdb. This sequence joins TRBV5-1 and TRBJ1-1; the D call of TRBD1 is as the table states it, not checked on the DNA. Germline V lookup: CDR1 SGHRS, CDR2 YFSETQ. The CDR3 totals 16 residues, both ends included. The CDR3 sequence: CASSLGFGGGTTESFF.

This chain connects TRBV20-1 to TRBJ2-6, with 7 bases aligning to TRBD1. This CDR3 region has 14 residues. V gave up 5 bases and J gave up 4 bases; unmatched junction bases: 5. Germline loops: CDR1 DFQATT, CDR2 SNEGSKA (reference sequence). The CDR3 DNA follows: TGCAGTGCTCAGACAGGGACCGGGGCCAACGTCCTGACTTTC. It is translated as CSAQTGTGANVLTF.

This clone was recorded at least ten times. This chain connects TRBV7-2 to TRBJ1-1, with D unresolved. Trimming stripped 1 base from V and 3 bases from J, with 6 bases between. Germline assignment: CDR1 SGHTA and CDR2 FQGNSA. The CDR3 consists of 13 residues. CDR3 sequence (DNA): TGTGCCAGCAGCTTAGTCCAGGACACTGAAGCTTTCTTT. Protein: CASSLVQDTEAFF. The variable domain in full, completed from reference TRBV7-2 and TRBJ1-1, reads GAGVSQSPSNKVTEKGKDVELRCDPISGHTALYWYRQSLGQGLEFLIYFQGNSAPDKSGLPSDRFSAERTGGSVSTLTIQRTQQEDSAVYLCASSLVQDTEAFFGQGTRLTVV.

This chain links TRBV6-2 or TRBV6-3 with TRBJ1-5, with unresolved D. Deletions cut 2 bases from V and 2 bases from J, with 10 bases between. The germline V gene encodes CDR1 MNHEY and CDR2 SVGEGT. CDR3 length: 15 residues. The CDR3 nucleotides are TGTGCCAGCAGTTACCCGGTGGATTGCAATCAGCCCCAGCATTTT. Protein: CASSYPVDCNQPQHF.

This clone was detected a few times. This sequence joins TRBV6-1 and TRBJ1-6; tentative D call: TRBD1 (5 bases). V lost 2 bases to trimming and J lost 9 bases, with 11 bases between them. Per the germline V gene, CDR1 is MNHNS and CDR2 is SASEGT. This CDR3 is 14 amino acids long. CDR3 DNA sequence: TGTGCCAGCAGTGAATCTGCGGACACTTCACCCCTCCACTTT. Amino acid sequence: CASSESADTSPLHF.

The chain links TRBV27 to TRBJ1-2; D not certain. CDR3 size: 12 residues. Per the germline V gene, CDR1 is MNHEY and CDR2 is SMNVEV (reference sequence). Trimming stripped 8 bases from V and 10 bases from J, with 17 bases between. The CDR3 region has the DNA TGTGCCAGCTACCAATGGGGTGCAGCCTACACCTTC. This gives the protein CASYQWGAAYTF.

Sample share makes this clone medium-sized. The chain employs TRBV27 and TRBJ1-6; D possibly corresponds to TRBD1 (5 bases). The CDR3 has 18 amino acids. The germline V and J ends were trimmed by 2 bases and 0 bases, with 14 bases remaining between them. Germline CDR1 and CDR2: MNHEY and SMNVEV (reference sequence). The DNA for the CDR3 is TGTGCCAGCAGTTTAGGGGCCATCAAGAGCTCCTATAATTCACCCCTCCACTTT. The encoded protein is CASSLGAIKSSYNSPLHF.

This clone came up a few times. The chain recombines TRBV6-2 or TRBV6-3 with TRBJ1-3; D ambiguous. The CDR3 is made up of 16 amino acids. Trimming took 2 bases from V and 0 from J, leaving 11 bases between them. Germline values: CDR1 MNHEY, CDR2 SVGEGT. The CDR3 reads CASSYEPTLSGNTIYF. In DNA, the CDR3 is TGTGCCAGCAGTTACGAGCCAACCCTCTCTGGAAACACCATATATTTT.

V gene TRBV3-1 combines with J gene TRBJ2-2; 12 positions match TRBD1. Germline V gene data show CDR1 as LGHDT and CDR2 as YNNKEL (reference sequence). Trimming cost V 3 bases and J 6 bases; bases outside gene matches: 5. The CDR3 has 16 residues. The CDR3 reads CASSQGQGAISGELFF. The CDR3 DNA reads TGTGCCAGCAGCCAGGGACAGGGGGCTATCTCCGGGGAGCTGTTTTTT.

The DNA of the CDR3 is TGTGCCAGCAGTGAAGTTAGATCCCCTGAAGCTTTCTTT. Translating gives CASSEVRSPEAFF. The rearrangement links TRBV12-3 or TRBV12-4 to TRBJ1-1; D is ambiguous. Trimming pared 5 bases from V and 6 bases from J, leaving 13 bases between. CDR3 length: 13 residues.

This clone came up a few times. V and J are TRBV6-1 and TRBJ2-3; 9 bases line up with TRBD2. The CDR3 totals 15 residues. Trimming took 5 bases from V and 4 from J; bases not matched to a gene: 7. The germline V gene encodes CDR1 MNHNS and CDR2 SASEGT. The CDR3 is CASSRRSGGADTQYF. The CDR3 region has the DNA TGTGCCAGCAGTAGACGTAGCGGGGGAGCAGATACGCAGTATTTT.

This clone is a singleton in its sample. The chain uses TRBV13 and TRBJ2-1; TRBD1 matches 8 bases. The V segment lost 5 bases and the J segment 4 bases; nucleotides outside the gene matches: 10. Germline values: CDR1 PRHDT, CDR2 FYEKMQ (reference sequence). The CDR3 is 16 residues long. The CDR3 loop is CASSPGQGGLYNEQFF. The CDR3 DNA reads TGTGCCAGCAGCCCCGGACAGGGCGGCCTTTACAATGAGCAGTTCTTC. Using reference TRBV13 and TRBJ2-1 for the parts outside the CDR3, the full variable domain is AAGVIQSPRHLIKEKRETATLKCYPIPRHDTVYWYQQGPGQDPQFLISFYEKMQSDKGSIPDRFSAQQFSDYHSELNMSSLELGDSALYFCASSPGQGGLYNEQFFGPGTRLTVL.